Listed below are T cell receptor beta chains from one sample, sequenced in a study of shared clonotypes between healthy human individuals. The data were produced by immunoSEQ multiplex PCR, yet TCRdb's version contains in-frame clones alone and is incomplete. The repertoire holds about 110,000 clones, with under 70% as singletons. The source material was memory CD8+ T cells sorted from blood. These receptors all come from a woman in her 30s in good health. CDR3s include the opening cysteine and the closing phenylalanine or tryptophan. Fields, in order: clone size, V gene, D gene, J gene, CDR3 DNA, CDR3 protein. A D gene is named only where the DNA matches it firmly. Size is omitted from some rows. Given values are once, few, many or a class for expanded clones.

clone_size: once
v_call: TRBV5-1
d_call: .
j_call: TRBJ1-2
cdr3_nt: TGCGCCAGCAGCTTGGTCGGGGGGTATGGCTACACCTTC
cdr3_aa: CASSLVGGYGYTF

clone_size: .
v_call: TRBV25-1
d_call: TRBD2
j_call: TRBJ2-7
cdr3_nt: TGTGCCAGCAGCGCTACTAGCGGGAGTTTATTCTACGAGCAGTACTTC
cdr3_aa: CASSATSGSLFYEQYF

clone_size: .
v_call: TRBV28
d_call: .
j_call: TRBJ2-2
cdr3_nt: TGTGCCAGCAGTTTATCGGTTATCAGGGGACCGAACACCGGGGAGCTGTTTTTT
cdr3_aa: CASSLSVIRGPNTGELFF

clone_size: .
v_call: TRBV30
d_call: TRBD2
j_call: TRBJ2-1
cdr3_nt: TGTGCCTCTATGGAGCGGGGTAAAAATGAGCAGTTCTTC
cdr3_aa: CASMERGKNEQFF

clone_size: .
v_call: TRBV5-6
d_call: TRBD1
j_call: TRBJ2-7
cdr3_nt: TGTGCCAGCAGCTTGAGCTTCCAGGGGGTCAACTCCTACGAGCAGTACTTC
cdr3_aa: CASSLSFQGVNSYEQYF

clone_size: .
v_call: TRBV29-1
d_call: .
j_call: TRBJ2-7
cdr3_nt: TGCAGCGTCTTCAGGGTGAGCTCCTACGAGCAGTACTTC
cdr3_aa: CSVFRVSSYEQYF

clone_size: once
v_call: TRBV4-1
d_call: TRBD1
j_call: TRBJ2-7
cdr3_nt: TGCGCCAGCAGCCAATGGGGACAGGGCGAATACGAGCAGTACTTC
cdr3_aa: CASSQWGQGEYEQYF

clone_size: .
v_call: TRBV18
d_call: TRBD1
j_call: TRBJ2-7
cdr3_nt: TGTGCCAGCTCACCGGGACAGAGCTACGAGCAGTACTTC
cdr3_aa: CASSPGQSYEQYF

clone_size: few
v_call: TRBV7-9
d_call: TRBD2
j_call: TRBJ2-5
cdr3_nt: TGTGCCACACGAGAGGCTAGCGGGAGGCAGTACCAAGAGACCCAGTACTTC
cdr3_aa: CATREASGRQYQETQYF

clone_size: few
v_call: TRBV7-9
d_call: TRBD2
j_call: TRBJ2-3
cdr3_nt: TGTGCCAGCAGCCCAATTAGCGGGAGGGGAGGCGATACGCAGTATTTT
cdr3_aa: CASSPISGRGGDTQYF

clone_size: .
v_call: TRBV28
d_call: .
j_call: TRBJ1-2
cdr3_nt: TGTGCCAGCGGAGAAATCCGTGGCTACACCTTC
cdr3_aa: CASGEIRGYTF

clone_size: .
v_call: TRBV2
d_call: .
j_call: TRBJ2-7
cdr3_nt: TGTGCCAGCAGTTCACAGGGTCCCATGGGCACCTACGAGCAGTACTTC
cdr3_aa: CASSSQGPMGTYEQYF

clone_size: .
v_call: TRBV7-6
d_call: TRBD2
j_call: TRBJ2-1
cdr3_nt: TGTGCCAGCAGCTCCTCGGGGGGTTACAATGAGCAGTTCTTC
cdr3_aa: CASSSSGGYNEQFF

clone_size: .
v_call: TRBV5-1
d_call: .
j_call: TRBJ2-7
cdr3_nt: TGCGCCAGCAGGTCCCAGGCTCCCAAGTGCGAGCAGTACTTC
cdr3_aa: CASRSQAPKCEQYF

clone_size: .
v_call: TRBV19
d_call: .
j_call: TRBJ2-7
cdr3_nt: TGTGCCAGTAGTAAGAGGAGCTCCTACGAGCAGTACTTC
cdr3_aa: CASSKRSSYEQYF

clone_size: .
v_call: TRBV28
d_call: .
j_call: TRBJ2-7
cdr3_nt: TGTGCCAGCAGTTTTTCCACCCAGAGCTCCTACGAGCAGTACTTC
cdr3_aa: CASSFSTQSSYEQYF

clone_size: .
v_call: TRBV5-1
d_call: .
j_call: TRBJ1-1
cdr3_nt: TGCGCCAGCAGCACTAAAATAAGGGGCACTGAAGCTTTCTTT
cdr3_aa: CASSTKIRGTEAFF

clone_size: .
v_call: TRBV13
d_call: TRBD1
j_call: TRBJ2-5
cdr3_nt: TGTGCCAGCAGCCTTATCCGGGACAGACCCCAAGAGACCCAGTACTTC
cdr3_aa: CASSLIRDRPQETQYF

clone_size: .
v_call: TRBV15
d_call: .
j_call: TRBJ1-4
cdr3_nt: TGTGCCACCAGCAGAGTGGACAGCGTCGCTGAAAAACTGTTTTTT
cdr3_aa: CATSRVDSVAEKLFF

clone_size: .
v_call: TRBV7-8
d_call: TRBD1
j_call: TRBJ2-7
cdr3_nt: TGTGCCAGCAGCTCCGACAGGGGCTACGAGCAGTACTTC
cdr3_aa: CASSSDRGYEQYF

clone_size: .
v_call: TRBV4-1
d_call: .
j_call: TRBJ2-7
cdr3_nt: TGCGCCAGCAGCCAAGATCTAAGACGGTCTATATCCTACGAGCAGTACTTC
cdr3_aa: CASSQDLRRSISYEQYF

clone_size: .
v_call: TRBV9
d_call: TRBD2
j_call: TRBJ2-3
cdr3_nt: TGTGCCAGCAGCGAGACTAGCGGGAAAATAAGCAGCACAGATACGCAGTATTTT
cdr3_aa: CASSETSGKISSTDTQYF